This TCR beta chain emerged from a study of T cells after yellow fever vaccination. Whole-study context: The fractions with low cell numbers were processed using SMART-Seq v4 Ultra Low Input.

The CDR3 runs to 14 residues. Germline V CDR1 and CDR2: SGHRS, YFSETQ. The V segment lost 3 bases and the J segment 7 bases; nucleotides outside the gene matches: 9. Study-wide findings and caveats: Reappearing after the booster were most of the clones from primary vaccination (less than 98% CD4, around 90% CD8).

TCRdb reprocessed the 5' RACE reads via MiXCR and lists one record per CDR3 protein. The sample includes some 500,000 distinct CDR3 sequences, roughly 13% of them seen just once. Comments on this clonotype: Its antigen is still unknown.

The chain links TRBV5-1 to TRBJ1-1, with 7 bases fitting TRBD1. The source was PBMCs, collected on the day of the yellow fever booster vaccination. The TCR originated in a man aged 25 to 40 who received the YFV17D yellow fever vaccine. Here the CDR3 DNA reads TGCGCCAGCAGCTGGGGACAGCCGGTTGATGAAGCTTTCTTT. Its translation is CASSWGQPVDEAFF.